This TCR beta chain appears in the sequencing data of a study of T cell repertoires in cytomegalovirus infection. Study summary: CMV infection plus the matching HLA type was flagged by public TCR beta signatures.

Points on this clonotype: Its antigen is unidentified.

TCRdb analysed the reads with MiXCR anew, one entry per CDR3 protein. Of about 830,000 distinct CDR3 sequences in the sample, approximately 32% were seen once. General study results and limits: Clonotype analysis showed dominance of the ex vivo response by HLA-C-restricted CMV-specific TCR beta clonotypes. The cumulative frequency of public TCR beta families distinguished individuals who carried CMV together with the relevant HLA.

The sequenced sample was cultured CD8+ T cells from PBMCs, obtained from culture after CMV antigen stimulation. This receptor was identified in a human donor in good health (CMV status not recorded). Some clones in this sample may be carry-over from other donors' samples.

The DNA for the CDR3 is TGTGCCAGCAGCACCAATGGGGGAAAACTGTTTTTT. Its translation is CASSTNGGKLFF. This sequence joins TRBV7-6 and TRBJ1-4; tentative D call: TRBD1 (5 bases). Trimming stripped 5 bases from V and 10 bases from J, with 11 bases between. From germline, CDR1 is SGHVS and CDR2 FNYEAQ. The CDR3 contains 12 residues. The entire variable domain, with the rest obtained from reference TRBV7-6 and TRBJ1-4, is as follows: GAGVSQSPRYKVTKRGQDVALRCDPISGHVSLYWYRQALGQGPEFLTYFNYEAQQDKSGLPNDRFSAERPEGSISTLTIQRTEQRDSAMYRCASSTNGGKLFFGSGTQLSVL.